These 18 T cell receptor beta chains were sequenced from one sample in a study of blood T cell repertoires in COVID-19. Clones were sequenced by immunoSEQ multiplex PCR, and TCRdb holds only the in-frame ones, with some missing. The profile shows about 140,000 clones, 65% to 80% of them singletons. The source material was peripheral blood. The receptors come from a man aged 50 to 60 with acute or convalescent COVID-19.

The V gene is TRBV29-1, the J gene TRBJ1-2; weak D call: TRBD1 (5 bases). Trimming removed 1 base at V and 3 bases at J, with 9 bases between. The CDR3 runs to 13 residues. Looked up from germline, CDR1 is SQVTM and CDR2 is ANQGSEA. CDR3 amino acids: CSVEGGNDYGYTF. CDR3 nucleotide sequence: TGCAGCGTTGAAGGGGGCAACGACTATGGCTACACCTTC.

This chain links TRBV4-2 with TRBJ2-5; 12 bases align to TRBD1. The CDR3 extends over 17 amino acids. The germline V gene encodes CDR1 LGHNA and CDR2 YNFKEQ. Trimming took 3 bases from V and 1 from J; bases not matched to a gene: 6. The CDR3 nucleotides read TGTGCCAGCAGCCAGTCCGGGACAGGGGGCTCCCAAGAGACCCAGTACTTC. Its protein product is CASSQSGTGGSQETQYF.

V is TRBV4-1 and J is TRBJ1-2; D call uncertain. The length of the CDR3 is 15 residues. From germline, CDR1 is MGHRA and CDR2 YSYEKL. V lost 5 bases to trimming and J lost 0 bases, with 13 bases between them. The DNA for the CDR3 is TGCGCCAGCAGCTCCCCTGTCCGGGCTAACTATGGCTACACCTTC. As protein: CASSSPVRANYGYTF.

J is TRBJ1-6 and V is TRBV30; no firm D call. V was pared by 0 bases and J by 7 bases, with 4 bases between. The CDR3 extends over 12 amino acids. Germline-derived CDR1 and CDR2 are GTSNPN and SVGIG (reference sequence). In nucleotides, the CDR3 is TGTGCCTGGAGTGTACTCAATTCACCCCTCCACTTT. Translation: CAWSVLNSPLHF. The full variable domain, completed using reference TRBV30 and TRBJ1-6, is SQTIHQWPATLVQPVGSPLSLECTVEGTSNPNLYWYRQAAGRGLQLLFYSVGIGQISSEVPQNLSASRPQDRQFILSSKKLLLSDSGFYLCAWSVLNSPLHFGNGTRLTVT.

This chain joins TRBV10-3 and TRBJ1-3; 8 positions agree with TRBD1. CDR1 and CDR2 (germline): ENHRY, SYGVKD. This CDR3 has 16 residues. Trimming removed 7 bases from V and 0 bases from J; junction bases left unmatched: 8. CDR3: CAIMPGQGFSGNTIYF. For the CDR3, the DNA is TGTGCCATCATGCCCGGACAGGGCTTCTCTGGAAACACCATATATTTT.

The chain couples TRBV18 to TRBJ2-5; D may be TRBD1 (5 bases). Germline values: CDR1 KGHSH, CDR2 LQKENI. This CDR3 comprises 13 residues. The ends were cut back, 4 bases at V and 1 base at J, with 7 bases in the middle. CDR3 amino acids: CASSQGSQETQYF. CDR3 nucleotides: TGTGCCAGCTCACAGGGGTCCCAAGAGACCCAGTACTTC.

The chain joins TRBV19 to TRBJ1-3, with TRBD1 matching over 12 bases. The CDR3 totals 14 residues. With V trimmed by 6 bases and J by 8 bases, 5 bases remained unmatched. Germline CDR1 is LNHDA and CDR2 is SQIVND (reference sequence). In nucleotides, the CDR3 is TGTGCCAGTAGGCCGGGACAGGGGGCCTACACCATATATTTT. Protein product: CASRPGQGAYTIYF.

The chain couples TRBV10-2 to TRBJ2-1; 7 positions match TRBD2. V dropped 4 bases and J dropped 8; count of bases not matched to a gene: 8. Germline V gene lookup returns CDR1 WSHSY and CDR2 SAAADI. CDR3 length: 14 residues. CDR3 bases: TGCGCCAGCAGTGGGCGCGGACTAGTTTATGAGCAGTTCTTC. Translating gives CASSGRGLVYEQFF.

This clone showed up just a few times. The chain combines TRBV27 with TRBJ2-3, with D perhaps matching TRBD2 (6 bases). CDR1 and CDR2 (germline): MNHEY, SMNVEV (reference sequence). Trimming removed 6 bases from V and 6 bases from J, with 16 bases in between. CDR3 length: 14 residues. The CDR3 region is CASSQGLLGDTQYF. CDR3 nucleotides: TGTGCCAGCAGCCAGGGACTTCTGGGGGATACGCAGTATTTT.

The V gene is TRBV3-1 (or the pseudogene TRBV3-2), the J gene TRBJ1-3; D perhaps matches TRBD1 (5 bases). The CDR3 is 15 residues long. Germline CDR1 LGHDT, CDR2 YNNKEL (reference sequence). With 4 bases removed from V and 2 bases from J, the gap between germline ends came to 12 bases. Written as DNA, the CDR3 is TGTGCCAGCAGCCGGGAGGGGAGGGCTGGAAACACCATATATTTT. It codes for CASSREGRAGNTIYF.

J is TRBJ2-1 and V is TRBV5-4; 8 bases map to TRBD2. The CDR3 length is 14 residues. After removal of 2 bases from V and 7 bases from J, the junction contained 5 bases not matched to a gene. Germline-derived CDR1 and CDR2 are SGHNT and YYREEE (reference sequence). The CDR3 DNA is TGTGCCAGCAGCTTTCCGGGGGGGGGAAATGAGCAGTTCTTC. Its translation: CASSFPGGGNEQFF.

V usage is TRBV13 and J usage is TRBJ1-1; D gene uncertain. V was shortened by 5 bases and J by 2 bases, with 15 bases between the two germline ends. The CDR3 runs 15 residues. CDR1 and CDR2 from the germline V gene are PRHDT and FYEKMQ (reference sequence). The CDR3 sequence is CASSQRTGVNTEAFF. DNA for the CDR3: TGTGCCAGCAGCCAAAGGACCGGGGTAAACACTGAAGCTTTCTTT.

V and J are TRBV13 and TRBJ2-5; D is perhaps TRBD2 (6 bases). CDR1 is PRHDT, CDR2 FYEKMQ, per germline (reference sequence). Trimming left V 5 bases short and J 7 bases short, with 8 bases between. CDR3 length equals 11 residues. Here the CDR3 reads CASSRSGTQYF. In nucleotides, the CDR3 is TGTGCCAGCAGCCGTAGCGGGACCCAGTACTTC.

V and J are TRBV9 and TRBJ2-7, with 7 nucleotides matching TRBD1. The trim removed 3 bases at V and 1 base at J, leaving 4 bases unmatched. The CDR3 runs to 14 residues. In germline, CDR1 is SGDLS, CDR2 YYNGEE. DNA of the CDR3: TGTGCCAGCAGCGAGGGGACAGCGTCCTACGAGCAGTACTTC. Encoded protein: CASSEGTASYEQYF. The variable domain in full, completed from reference TRBV9 and TRBJ2-7, reads DSGVTQTPKHLITATGQRVTLRCSPRSGDLSVYWYQQSLDQGLQFLIQYYNGEERAKGNILERFSAQQFPDLHSELNLSSLELGDSALYFCASSEGTASYEQYFGPGTRLTVT.

V usage is TRBV5-1 and J usage is TRBJ2-7; TRBD2 is a possible D gene (6 bases). The germline V and J ends were trimmed by 5 bases and 2 bases, with 20 bases remaining between them. CDR1 and CDR2 from the germline V gene are SGHRS and YFSETQ. This CDR3 has 16 amino acids. The CDR3 DNA follows: TGCGCCAGCAGACAACCCGGGAGTAGCGCCACCTACGAGCAGTACTTC. It yields the protein CASRQPGSSATYEQYF.

This clone occurred many times. Other DNA sequences within the sample encode an identical CDR3. This sequence joins TRBV29-1 and TRBJ2-5; tentatively, D is TRBD1 (6 bases). The CDR3 consists of 11 residues. Trimming removed 4 bases at V and 5 bases at J, with 8 bases between. CDR1 is SQVTM and CDR2 is ANQGSEA in the germline V gene. CDR3 nucleotides: TGCAGCGTTGGGCAGGGGGAGACCCAGTACTTC. It encodes CSVGQGETQYF.

V gene TRBV6-5 combines with J gene TRBJ1-2; possibly TRBD1 for D (6 bases). The CDR3 contains 12 residues. Germline V CDR1 and CDR2: MNHEY, SVGAGI. The V end was cut by 4 bases, the J end by 5 bases, with 8 bases between. CDR3 sequence (DNA): TGTGCCAGCAGTTCCACAGGGTATGGCTACACCTTC. As protein: CASSSTGYGYTF.

The rearrangement links TRBV2 to TRBJ2-7; 7 positions agree with TRBD1. Germline values: CDR1 SNHLY, CDR2 FYNNEI. Trimming at V came to 5 bases and at J to 9 bases, leaving 1 base not matched to a gene. This CDR3 spans 10 amino acids. The CDR3 DNA reads as TGTGCCAGCAGTAGGGACAGGCAGTACTTC. Its translation: CASSRDRQYF.